This TCR beta chain was identified in a study of blood T cell repertoires in COVID-19. Repertoires were generated with immunoSEQ multiplex PCR, while TCRdb's copy carries only in-frame clones and drops some. The sample carries tens of thousands of clones, 75% to 90% recorded once. With V trimmed by 4 bases and J by 6 bases, 5 bases remained unmatched. Germline CDR1 is MDHEN and CDR2 is SYDVKM. The CDR3 has 13 amino acids. The chain uses TRBV28 and TRBJ1-2; 7 nucleotides line up with TRBD1. The source is a man under 40 with acute or convalescent COVID-19. The sequenced sample consisted of peripheral blood. The CDR3 nucleotides read TGTGCCAGCAGTTGGGACAGAATCAATGGCTACACCTTC. The encoded protein is CASSWDRINGYTF.